This TCR beta chain emerged from a study of PD-1 blockade in classical Hodgkin lymphoma. Study-wide findings and caveats: Baseline TCR diversity was reportedly lower in newly diagnosed patients than in healthy donors. It was reported as lower still in relapsed/refractory patients. Why repertoires differed is undefined; disease activity or prior therapy possibly contributed.

Time point in this sample: newly diagnosed, previously untreated cHL patient sample. Investigators isolated CD4+ T cells from thawed PBMCs through magnetic negative selection. What served as comparison were PBMCs in newly diagnosed, untreated classical Hodgkin lymphoma. The CDR3 covers 16 residues. Germline lookup yields CDR1 MGHRA and CDR2 YSYEKL. Losses at the gene ends were 4 bases for V and 3 bases for J; bases not matched to a gene: 5. Only in-frame clones appear in the TCRdb table, and some are missing; sequencing was by immunoSEQ multiplex PCR. Of under 20,000 clones listed, 92% were seen once; the top ten hold 0.51%. Notes on this clone: Its antigen is unknown.

This TCR was recovered from a human donor with classical Hodgkin lymphoma. Sequencing used CD4+ T cells from blood. The genes are TRBV4-1 and TRBJ2-1, with TRBD2 identical over 11 bases. CDR3 loop: CASSPRLAGIYNEQFF. CDR3 nucleotide sequence: TGCGCCAGCAGCCCCCGACTAGCGGGAATCTACAATGAGCAGTTCTTC.